This TCR beta chain was captured in a study of identical twins. Findings of the study overall: Out-of-frame alpha sequences shared between twins exhibited an excess of low generation probability.

TCRdb itself ran the 5' RACE reads through MiXCR, one entry per CDR3 protein. The table records 450,000 or so distinct CDR3 sequences, around 15% of them present only once. This clonotype was seen at least ten times. The target antigen is unknown. CDR1 is DFQATT, CDR2 SNEGSKA, per germline (reference sequence). This CDR3 region has 13 residues. In addition, the sample was reused for a study of yellow fever vaccine responses in identical twins.

Sequences were obtained from CD4+ T cells sorted from blood. The genes are TRBV20-1 and TRBJ2-3; TRBD2 aligns across 8 bases. The sequence derives from a woman aged 18-30 years in good health. The CDR3 sequence is CSGGLAVPDTQYF. The CDR3 coding sequence is TGCAGCGGAGGACTAGCCGTTCCAGATACGCAGTATTTT.